What follows are 6 T cell receptor beta chains derived from one specimen sequenced in a study of blood T cell repertoires in COVID-19. Assay: immunoSEQ multiplex PCR; the TCRdb copy retains only in-frame clones and omits some. The sample records over 150,000 clones, 82% being singletons. Sequenced sample: PBMCs or T cells enriched from blood (not recorded which). These receptors were collected from a man aged 40-50 years who had recovered from COVID-19.

V gene TRBV6-5 combines with J gene TRBJ1-2; D not certain. V gave up 2 bases and J gave up 5 bases, with 18 bases separating them. In germline, CDR1 is MNHEY, CDR2 SVGAGI. This CDR3 region has 16 residues. In nucleotides, the CDR3 is TGTGCCAGCAGTTACGCCAGCTCAGCGAACTATTATGGCTACACCTTC. This gives the protein CASSYASSANYYGYTF.

The genes are TRBV7-2 and TRBJ1-5, with unresolved D. Germline CDR1 SGHTA, CDR2 FQGNSA. The CDR3 loop spans 15 amino acids. V was shortened by 5 bases and J by 4 bases, with 15 bases between the two germline ends. The CDR3 loop is CASSPHEDTNQPQHF. For the CDR3, the DNA is TGTGCCAGCAGCCCGCATGAGGATACGAATCAGCCCCAGCATTTT.

The CDR3 loop is CASRLAGDFADTQYF. DNA for the CDR3: TGTGCCAGCAGGCTAGCGGGCGACTTCGCAGATACGCAGTATTTT. The genes are TRBV28 and TRBJ2-3; 8 bases line up with TRBD2. CDR3 length equals 15 residues. J gave up 4 bases and V 6 bases, and 9 bases lay outside the gene matches. Germline V gene lookup returns CDR1 MDHEN and CDR2 SYDVKM.

Of note for this clone: The sample carries other DNA sequences with the same CDR3. The rearrangement joins TRBV18 to TRBJ1-1; 7 nucleotides match TRBD1. Looked up from germline, CDR1 is KGHSH and CDR2 is LQKENI. The CDR3 length is 14 residues. V lost 3 bases and J lost 1; bases outside the gene matches: 2. CDR3 residues: CASSPGQPNTEAFF. CDR3 coding DNA: TGTGCCAGCTCACCGGGACAGCCGAACACTGAAGCTTTCTTT.

The J gene is TRBJ2-7, the V gene TRBV7-8; 7 positions match TRBD2. The ends lost 8 bases at V and 2 bases at J; junction bases unmatched: 12. Germline-derived CDR1 and CDR2 are SGHVS and FQNEAQ. The CDR3 runs to 15 residues. As DNA, the CDR3 is TGTGCCAGCCGTCACAGGCGGGACTACCCCTACGAGCAGTACTTC. Translated: CASRHRRDYPYEQYF.

The gene calls are TRBV20-1 and TRBJ1-3; TRBD1 matches at 7 bases. The V gene's germline CDR1 is DFQATT and CDR2 SNEGSKA (reference sequence). After removal of 6 bases from V and 4 bases from J, the junction contained 0 bases not matched to a gene. This CDR3 contains 11 residues. In DNA, the CDR3 is TGCAGTGCGGGACAGGGAAACACCATATATTTT. The encoded protein is CSAGQGNTIYF.